This entry lists 13 T cell receptor beta chains sequenced from one sample in a study of T cells in Graves' hyperthyroidism and ophthalmopathy. Amplified TCR beta CDR3 regions derived from RNA transcripts. With the HTBI primer set, the TCR CDR3 went through a first round of RT-PCR. TCRdb reprocessed the multiplex PCR reads via MiXCR and lists one record per CDR3 protein. The sample consists of about 620,000 distinct CDR3 sequences, roughly 15% of them appearing once. Sample: blood. These receptors were collected from a woman in her twenties or thirties with Graves' hyperthyroidism.

The rearrangement joins TRBV18 to TRBJ1-6; 8 bases map to TRBD1. The V and J ends lost 5 bases and 6 bases, in that order; junction bases with no gene match: 6. Germline assignment: CDR1 KGHSH and CDR2 LQKENI. This CDR3 contains 15 residues. Here the CDR3 DNA reads TGTGCCAGCTCAACATCTGGACAGGGTAATTCACCCCTCCACTTT. Translation gives CASSTSGQGNSPLHF.

This rearrangement joins TRBV27 to TRBJ1-2; D gene unclear. CDR3 size: 12 residues. The V end lost 1 base, the J end lost 8 bases, and 8 bases lay between the germline ends. CDR1 is MNHEY and CDR2 is SMNVEV in the germline V gene (reference sequence). The CDR3 bases are TGTGCCAGCAGTTTATATGGGGTGGGCTACACCTTC. Translated, it gives CASSLYGVGYTF.

This clonotype was seen more than once but under ten times. This sequence joins TRBV6-6 and TRBJ2-1; TRBD2 aligns across 11 bases. The CDR3 length is 19 residues. Trimming cost V 0 bases and J 4 bases; bases outside gene matches: 11. Germline lookup yields CDR1 MNHNY and CDR2 SVGAGI (reference sequence). CDR3 DNA sequence: TGTGCCAGCAGTTACTCTGTAAATCCGACTAGCGGGGCGTACAATGAGCAGTTCTTC. It codes for CASSYSVNPTSGAYNEQFF.

This clonotype was observed many times. The rearrangement joins TRBV28 to TRBJ2-3; TRBD1 might be the D (6 bases). The germline V gene has CDR1 MDHEN and CDR2 SYDVKM. The germline V and J ends were trimmed by 5 bases and 5 bases, with 20 bases remaining between them. The CDR3 is 16 residues long. The CDR3 here is CASSLGPWGRGDTQYF. CDR3 coding DNA: TGTGCCAGCAGTCTCGGACCTTGGGGGCGCGGAGATACGCAGTATTTT.

This clonotype came up many times. The V call is TRBV2, the J call TRBJ2-7, with 10 nucleotides matching TRBD2. Trimming took 10 bases from V and 0 from J; bases not matched to a gene: 24. Looked up from germline, CDR1 is SNHLY and CDR2 is FYNNEI. This CDR3 is 20 amino acids long. The CDR3 DNA is TGTGCCATGCGGGGACCTAGGACTAGCGGTCAGACGAAAACCTCCTACGAGCAGTACTTC. It encodes CAMRGPRTSGQTKTSYEQYF.

This clonotype was observed many times. CDR3 sequence: CASRTGTGIYEQYF. The CDR3 DNA reads as TGTGCCAGCAGAACCGGGACTGGCATTTACGAGCAGTACTTC. The chain carries TRBV6-2 or TRBV6-3 and TRBJ2-7; perhaps TRBD2 as D (6 bases). Trimming left V 6 bases short and J 4 bases short, with 16 bases between. Germline CDR1 reads MNHEY; CDR2 reads SVGEGT. The CDR3 totals 14 residues.

The rearrangement joins TRBV9 to TRBJ2-7, with TRBD2 matching 9 bases. V was clipped by 3 bases and J by 7 bases; unmatched bases: 8. CDR3 length: 14 amino acids. Germline V gene lookup returns CDR1 SGDLS and CDR2 YYNGEE. CDR3 in amino acids: CASSGAGGHGEQYF. The DNA for the CDR3 is TGTGCCAGCAGCGGAGCGGGAGGCCATGGAGAGCAGTACTTC.

This clonotype showed up many times. The chain has TRBV3-1 and TRBJ1-4; D is possibly TRBD1 (5 bases). Germline values: CDR1 LGHDT, CDR2 YNNKEL (reference sequence). The CDR3 consists of 14 residues. Deletions cut 6 bases from V and 8 bases from J, with 16 bases between. CDR3 region: CASRGEGLREKLFF. CDR3 nucleotide sequence: TGTGCCAGCAGGGGTGAGGGGTTGAGGGAAAAACTGTTTTTT. The full variable domain, in which reference TRBV3-1 and TRBJ1-4 provide the parts outside the CDR3, is DTAVSQTPKYLVTQMGNDKSIKCEQNLGHDTMYWYKQDSKKFLKIMFSYNNKELIINETVPNRFSPKSPDKAHLNLHINSLELGDSAVYFCASRGEGLREKLFFGSGTQLSVL.

This clonotype was picked up many times. V usage is TRBV2 and J usage is TRBJ1-4; D is unclear. Germline-derived CDR1 and CDR2 are SNHLY and FYNNEI. Trimming took off 3 bases at V and 6 bases at J, with 8 bases between the two ends. The CDR3 extends over 13 amino acids. CDR3 DNA sequence: TGTGCCAGCAGTGACGGGGATTATGAAAAACTGTTTTTT. The encoded protein is CASSDGDYEKLFF. Combining the CDR3 with reference TRBV2 and TRBJ1-4 gives the whole variable domain EPEVTQTPSHQVTQMGQEVILRCVPISNHLYFYWYRQILGQKVEFLVSFYNNEISEKSEIFDDQFSVERPDGSNFTLKIRSTKLEDSAMYFCASSDGDYEKLFFGSGTQLSVL.

This clonotype showed up many times. This chain links TRBV12-3 or TRBV12-4 with TRBJ2-1, with a weak D call TRBD1 (6 bases). The CDR3 contains 12 residues. The V and J ends lost 10 bases and 7 bases respectively, with 14 bases between them. This CDR3 reads CAINEGGNEQFF. Written as DNA, the CDR3 is TGTGCCATCAACGAAGGGGGAAATGAGCAGTTCTTC.

This clonotype was observed many times. This chain uses TRBV6-2 or TRBV6-3 with TRBJ2-7; weak D call: TRBD2 (5 bases). V dropped 6 bases and J dropped 0 bases, with 9 bases sitting between them. This CDR3 region has 13 residues. Germline CDR1 reads MNHEY; CDR2 reads SVGEGT. CDR3 loop: CASSYGLSYEQYF. The CDR3 DNA follows: TGTGCCAGCAGCTACGGACTCTCCTACGAGCAGTACTTC.

The chain joins TRBV5-6 to TRBJ2-5; D not resolved. The CDR3 sequence is 15 residues long. CDR1 is SGHDT, CDR2 YYEEEE, per germline. V shed 1 base and J shed 4 bases, with 14 bases lying between them. The CDR3 protein is CASSLFGKMRETQYF. CDR3 nucleotides: TGTGCCAGCAGCTTGTTTGGGAAAATGAGAGAGACCCAGTACTTC.

The chain is built from TRBV29-1 and TRBJ2-2, with 7 bases matching TRBD2. There are 15 residues in the CDR3. CDR1 is SQVTM, CDR2 ANQGSEA, per germline. The junction had 11 bases not matched to a gene; V was cut back by 6 bases and J by 4 bases. CDR3 DNA sequence: TGCAGCGTCCTAAAGGGCCTAGCGGTCACCGGGGAGCTGTTTTTT. This codes for CSVLKGLAVTGELFF.